Here is one T cell receptor beta chain with its context. This sample is drawn from a study of blood T cell repertoires in COVID-19. Overall study context: The United States, Italy and Spain supplied acute and convalescent COVID-19 samples.

Participants were placed into cohorts based on the clinical history they reported. In the authors' workflow: Reference gene primer amplification gave nucleated cell count estimates. Here immunoSEQ multiplex PCR was the method, and the copy in TCRdb shows in-frame clones only, minus some. V, J and clone size were drawn from that table, and D and trimming were deduced from the DNA. Of about 280,000 clones in the sample, 85% to 90% were seen once. There are 13 residues in the CDR3. Germline values: CDR1 SEHNR, CDR2 FQNEAQ (reference sequence). Trimming took off 1 base at V and 8 bases at J, with 9 bases between the two ends.

The sequencing sample was made of PBMCs or T cells enriched from blood (not recorded which). The receptor was isolated from a woman in her sixties or seventies who had recovered from COVID-19. The rearrangement links TRBV7-9 to TRBJ2-1; D is ambiguous. The CDR3 coding sequence is TGTGCCAGCAGCTTAGGGCAGGTCGATGAGCAGTTCTTC. This encodes CASSLGQVDEQFF.